This T cell receptor (beta chain) was identified in a study of Ad26.COV2.S vaccination and SARS-CoV-2 variants. Documented treatment: some 20 received Ad26.COV2.S at low or high dose, single or two shots; several received placebo; per-sample allocation not given. The samples were gathered on day 63 after the first injection of vaccine or placebo. This table comes from immunoSEQ multiplex PCR, and its TCRdb copy is limited to in-frame clones, with some not included. The sample carries about 480,000 clones, around 88% recorded once. Sequencing was performed on peripheral blood, taken in a trial of Ad26.COV2.S vaccine versus placebo. The clonotype originates from a person between 18 and 65 years old who received the Ad26.COV2.S COVID-19 vaccine or a placebo.

Written as DNA, the CDR3 is TGTGCCTGGCTCTCTGGAAACACCATATATTTT. Translation gives CAWLSGNTIYF. This sequence joins TRBV30 and TRBJ1-3; D is unresolved. This CDR3 is 11 amino acids long. Trimming cost V 5 bases and J 0 bases, with 2 bases left between them. In germline, CDR1 is GTSNPN, CDR2 SVGIG (reference sequence).